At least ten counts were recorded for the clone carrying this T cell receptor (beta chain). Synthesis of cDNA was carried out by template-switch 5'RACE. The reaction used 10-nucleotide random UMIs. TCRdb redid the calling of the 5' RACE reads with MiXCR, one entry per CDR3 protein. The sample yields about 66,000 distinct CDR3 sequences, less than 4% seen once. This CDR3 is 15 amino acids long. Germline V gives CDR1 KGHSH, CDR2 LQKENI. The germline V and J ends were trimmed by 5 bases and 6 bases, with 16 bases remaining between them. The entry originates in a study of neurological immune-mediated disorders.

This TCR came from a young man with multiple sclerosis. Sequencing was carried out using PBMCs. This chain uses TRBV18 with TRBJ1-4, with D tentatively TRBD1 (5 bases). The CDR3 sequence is CASSTSVGGDEKLFF. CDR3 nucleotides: TGTGCCAGCTCAACTTCGGTTGGGGGAGATGAAAAACTGTTTTTT.